This T cell receptor beta chain was captured by sequencing in a study of T cell clusters in autoimmune cytopenias. Study-wide background: TRB sequencing had a median about 52,000 reads and under 3,000 distinct clonotypes per sample.

General observations from the study: TRB repertoire shifts in secondary cytopenia and chronic lymphocytic leukemia mostly reflected lymphoma, not autoimmunity. Exclusive TRB clusters were almost three-fold more numerous in healthy donors than in active autoimmune hepatitis.

TRB amplification used around 0.25 ug of peripheral blood genomic DNA. TRB rearrangements were amplified by touch-down multiplex PCR with mixed TRB-A/B primers. Following a re-call of the multiplex PCR reads, TCRdb has one entry per CDR3 protein and lacks DNA. Found here are about 10,000 distinct CDR3 sequences; the top ten clones hold over 20%. This clonotype is called medium-sized based on its frequency. Its target is not known. These records were also assigned to another study, of T cell repertoires in aging, cancer and after chemotherapy.

The sequence came from a human donor in good health. Sequenced material: peripheral blood.

CDR3 in amino acids: CASSIKGSSGNTIYF. The chain recombines TRBV19 with TRBJ1-3. This CDR3 contains 15 residues. Germline-derived CDR1 and CDR2 are LNHDA and SQIVND (reference sequence).